This T cell receptor (beta chain) was sequenced during a study of cytomegalovirus exposure and HLA in healthy donors. V gave up 1 base and J gave up 6 bases; unmatched junction bases: 9. Germline CDR1 and CDR2: SGHDN and FVKESK. CDR3 length: 16 residues. The PCR was carried out with 60 Vbeta primers and 13 Jbeta primers. The protocol was immunoSEQ multiplex PCR, while the TCRdb copy is restricted to in-frame clones and leaves out a portion. The sample includes around 180,000 clones, 80% to 90% seen only once; the top ten take around 1.2%. The receptor was derived from a girl aged 2 to 10 in good health and CMV-seropositive. This chain uses TRBV14 with TRBJ2-3; 8 nucleotides align to TRBD2. The sequenced sample was PBMCs. The chain's CDR3 is CASSQVPGGARDTQYF. CDR3 DNA sequence: TGTGCCAGCAGCCAAGTCCCCGGGGGGGCTCGGGATACGCAGTATTTT.